These T cell receptor beta chains were read from a single sample in a study of blood T cell repertoires in COVID-19. Measured with immunoSEQ multiplex PCR; TCRdb has only the in-frame clones, and not every one. The sample has 400,000 to 450,000 clones; 86% are singletons. Sequencing input: peripheral blood. The receptors come from a woman in her 30s with active or convalescent COVID-19. CDR3s include the opening cysteine and the closing phenylalanine or tryptophan. Fields, in order: J gene, V gene, clone size, D gene, CDR3 DNA, CDR3 protein. A D gene is named only where the DNA matches it firmly. Clone size is given for some rows only: seen once, a few or many times, or a class if the clone is expanded.

>TRBJ2-6|TRBV4-1|few|TRBD1
TGCGCCAGCAGCCAAGAAAGAGGGACAGGGGTCTCTGGGGCCAACGTCCTGACTTTC
CASSQERGTGVSGANVLTF
>TRBJ2-2|TRBV3-1/TRBV3-2|-|-
TGTGCCAGCAGCCGCGGGGACGGATACACCGGGGAGCTGTTTTTT
CASSRGDGYTGELFF
>TRBJ1-4|TRBV6-1|-|TRBD1
TGTGCCAGCAGTGAAGGGACAGGGGGCGGTGAAAAACTGTTTTTT
CASSEGTGGGEKLFF
>TRBJ1-2|TRBV29-1|-|-
TGCAGCGTTCCTTCAGGGGCTTCAGAATATGGCTACACCTTC
CSVPSGASEYGYTF
>TRBJ1-4|TRBV19|few|-
TGTGCCAGTAGCGATTTACCAGGGGCGGCTAATGAAAAACTGTTTTTT
CASSDLPGAANEKLFF
>TRBJ2-7|TRBV19|-|-
TGTGCCAGTAGTATCCCTGGCAGGACCTACGAGCAGTACTTC
CASSIPGRTYEQYF
>TRBJ1-1|TRBV10-1|-|-
TGCGCCACACGGGGACAGAACACTGAAGCTTTCTTT
CATRGQNTEAFF
>TRBJ2-2|TRBV7-2|few|-
TGTGCCAGCAGCTTAGACGGGGTGAACACCGGGGAGCTGTTTTTT
CASSLDGVNTGELFF
>TRBJ2-1|TRBV7-9|few|TRBD2
TGTGCCAGCAGCCAACAGACTAGCGGGGGATACAATGAGCAGTTCTTC
CASSQQTSGGYNEQFF
>TRBJ1-2|TRBV5-1|-|-
TGCGCCAGCAGCTTTGGGCCCCAGGTTCCCCCAGGGTATGGCTACACCTTC
CASSFGPQVPPGYGYTF
>TRBJ2-5|TRBV10-3|-|-
TGTGCCATCAGGTCGACAGTCCAAGAGACCCAGTACTTC
CAIRSTVQETQYF
>TRBJ1-6|TRBV12-3/TRBV12-4|-|TRBD1
TGTGCCAGCAGGGACAGGGCAAATTCACCCCTCCACTTT
CASRDRANSPLHF
>TRBJ1-2|TRBV24-1|-|TRBD1
TGTGCCACCAGTGATCCGGACAGGGACTATGGCTACACCTTC
CATSDPDRDYGYTF
>TRBJ2-1|TRBV2|-|-
TGTGCCACCCGATTGGAGGCTAGTCACAATGAGCAGTTCTTC
CATRLEASHNEQFF
>TRBJ2-3|TRBV5-1|-|-
TGCGCCAGCAGCGAAACACCCGAGCGGAGAGGAGATACGCAGTATTTT
CASSETPERRGDTQYF
>TRBJ2-1|TRBV3-1/TRBV3-2|-|TRBD2
TGTGCCAGCAGCCAATTTGTACTAGCGGGATCGGATAGCTCCTACAATGAGCAGTTCTTC
CASSQFVLAGSDSSYNEQFF
>TRBJ2-7|TRBV19|-|-
TGTGCCAGTAGTATTCGAAGCTTCCGGTACGAGCAGTACTTC
CASSIRSFRYEQYF
>TRBJ1-2|TRBV30|-|TRBD1
TGTGCCTGGAGTTCCCAGACAGGGGTCGGCTACACCTTC
CAWSSQTGVGYTF
>TRBJ1-1|TRBV11-2|-|TRBD1
TGTGCCAGCAGCTTAGACATAGAACAGGGGGGGTTTTTTGAAGCTTTCTTT
CASSLDIEQGGFFEAFF
>TRBJ1-2|TRBV2|-|-
TGTGCCAGCAGCCCGGGACAAAAAATTCCTGGCTACACCTTC
CASSPGQKIPGYTF
>TRBJ1-5|TRBV28|-|TRBD1
TGTGCCAGCAGTCCGCGGACAGGGGTTCAGCCCCAGCATTTT
CASSPRTGVQPQHF
>TRBJ1-6|TRBV19|-|-
TGTGCCAGTAGTCGACAGGTTCTTCCTAATTCACCCCTCCACTTT
CASSRQVLPNSPLHF
>TRBJ1-3|TRBV18|-|-
TGTGCCAGCTCACCCGGAGTCCTGTCTACCGGAAACACCATATATTTT
CASSPGVLSTGNTIYF
>TRBJ1-3|TRBV18|once|-
TGTGCCAGCTCACCTCAAGACAGTGGAAACACCATATATTTT
CASSPQDSGNTIYF
>TRBJ2-7|TRBV12-3/TRBV12-4|-|TRBD1
TGTGCCAGCAGTGGACAGGGAAACGAGCAGTACTTC
CASSGQGNEQYF
>TRBJ1-1|TRBV7-6|-|TRBD1
TGTGCCAGCAGCTTAGCGGGTAGGGGGCTCACTGAAGCTTTCTTT
CASSLAGRGLTEAFF